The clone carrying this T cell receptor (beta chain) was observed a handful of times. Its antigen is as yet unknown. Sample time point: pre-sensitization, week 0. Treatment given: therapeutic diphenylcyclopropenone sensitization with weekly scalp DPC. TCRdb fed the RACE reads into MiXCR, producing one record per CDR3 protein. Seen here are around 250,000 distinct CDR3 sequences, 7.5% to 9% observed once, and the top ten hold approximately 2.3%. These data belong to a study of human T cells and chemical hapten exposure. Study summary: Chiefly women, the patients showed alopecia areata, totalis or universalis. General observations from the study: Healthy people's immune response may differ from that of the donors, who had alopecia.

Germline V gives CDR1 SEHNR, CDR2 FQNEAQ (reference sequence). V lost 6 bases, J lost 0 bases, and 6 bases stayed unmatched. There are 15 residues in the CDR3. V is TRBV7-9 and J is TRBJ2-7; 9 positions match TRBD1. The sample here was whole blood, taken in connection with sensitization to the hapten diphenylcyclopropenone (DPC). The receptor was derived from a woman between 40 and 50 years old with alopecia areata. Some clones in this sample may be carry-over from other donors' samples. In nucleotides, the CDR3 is TGTGCCAGCAGACAGGGACAGGGACCCTCCTACGAGCAGTACTTC. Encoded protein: CASRQGQGPSYEQYF.